This entry lists 12 T cell receptor beta chains sequenced from one sample in a study of blood T cell repertoires in COVID-19. Sequencing used immunoSEQ multiplex PCR; TCRdb keeps in-frame clones, though not all of them. The data show fewer than 30,000 clones, over 75% seen once. The sequenced sample consisted of peripheral blood. These TCRs come from a human donor in a cohort sampled during active COVID-19.

V gene TRBV18 combines with J gene TRBJ2-5, with 7 nucleotides matching TRBD1. J gave up 5 bases and V 8 bases, and 8 bases lay outside the gene matches. The CDR3 sequence is 13 residues long. The germline gives CDR1 KGHSH, CDR2 LQKENI. The DNA of the CDR3 is TGTGCCAGCACCACAGGGGTGGGGGAGACCCAGTACTTC. It translates to CASTTGVGETQYF.

The gene calls are TRBV30 and TRBJ1-1; 8 bases match TRBD1. Trimming removed 8 bases from V and 0 bases from J; junction bases left unmatched: 14. The CDR3 sequence is 16 residues long. CDR1 is GTSNPN and CDR2 is SVGIG in the germline V gene (reference sequence). The CDR3 nucleotides are TGTGCCCGGGGGCCGGGGACAGGAATAATGAACACTGAAGCTTTCTTT. Its translation: CARGPGTGIMNTEAFF.

The rearrangement links TRBV4-1 to TRBJ1-1; 11 bases align to TRBD1. The V gene's germline CDR1 is MGHRA and CDR2 YSYEKL. The CDR3 is made up of 18 amino acids. V gave up 4 bases and J gave up 2 bases; unmatched junction bases: 12. CDR3 residues: CASSPRTGGRTKNTEAFF. CDR3 nucleotide sequence: TGCGCCAGCAGCCCCCGGACAGGGGGCAGAACTAAAAACACTGAAGCTTTCTTT.

The chain uses TRBV18 and TRBJ1-6, with 7 nucleotides matching TRBD1. CDR1 and CDR2 (germline): KGHSH, LQKENI. Unmatched junction bases numbered 9, after V lost 6 bases and J lost 10 bases. The CDR3 has 14 residues. The DNA of the CDR3 is TGTGCCAGCTCGCTCGACAGGGTAGGCTCACCCCTCCACTTT. Its translation: CASSLDRVGSPLHF.

This clone has only one observation. This rearrangement joins TRBV9 to TRBJ2-1; 10 nucleotides line up with TRBD2. The germline V gene has CDR1 SGDLS and CDR2 YYNGEE. The J segment lost 5 bases and the V segment lost 3 bases, leaving 8 bases of the junction unmatched. The CDR3 consists of 16 residues. CDR3 in amino acids: CASSGSGSGGHNEQFF. CDR3 in DNA: TGTGCCAGCAGCGGTTCGGGTAGCGGGGGGCACAATGAGCAGTTCTTC.

Only one count was recorded for this clone. The V gene is TRBV19, the J gene TRBJ1-5; tentatively, D is TRBD1 (5 bases). Germline V gives CDR1 LNHDA, CDR2 SQIVND (reference sequence). Trimming cost V 1 base and J 3 bases, with 13 bases left between them. The CDR3 contains 16 residues. CDR3 DNA: TGTGCCAGTAGTATAGGGGGCGGGGTCTTCAATCAGCCCCAGCATTTT. Translation gives CASSIGGGVFNQPQHF. The whole variable domain, filled in from reference TRBV19 and TRBJ1-5, reads DGGITQSPKYLFRKEGQNVTLSCEQNLNHDAMYWYRQDPGQGLRLIYYSQIVNDFQKGDIAEGYSVSREKKESFPLTVTSAQKNPTAFYLCASSIGGGVFNQPQHFGDGTRLSIL.

V usage is TRBV20-1 and J usage is TRBJ1-6; no definite D call. The CDR3 totals 11 residues. V lost 1 base and J 15 bases, leaving 10 bases between the germline ends. Germline values: CDR1 DFQATT, CDR2 SNEGSKA (reference sequence). DNA for the CDR3: TGCAGTGCTAGAGGGGCGACAATCCTCCACTTT. Residues: CSARGATILHF.

This clone was counted ten times or more. This chain joins TRBV19 and TRBJ2-2, with 12 bases that match TRBD1. This CDR3 region has 16 residues. From germline, CDR1 is LNHDA and CDR2 SQIVND (reference sequence). J lost 7 bases, V lost 6 bases, and 9 bases had no gene match. CDR3 sequence: CASSQPGQGAGGELFF. The CDR3 region has the DNA TGTGCCAGTAGCCAGCCGGGACAGGGGGCCGGCGGGGAGCTGTTTTTT.

The V gene is TRBV7-6, the J gene TRBJ2-6; maybe TRBD1 (6 bases). Germline V gene lookup returns CDR1 SGHVS and CDR2 FNYEAQ. This CDR3 is 16 amino acids long. V gave up 4 bases and J gave up 4 bases, with 14 bases separating them. CDR3 sequence (DNA): TGTGCCAGCAGCTCCGCCCACAGGGCCGGGGCCAACGTCCTGACTTTC. The encoded protein is CASSSAHRAGANVLTF.

This clone was detected only a few times. This chain uses TRBV12-5 with TRBJ2-3; D is perhaps TRBD2 (6 bases). CDR1 LGHNT and CDR2 FRNRAP come from the germline V gene. This CDR3 has 14 residues. V shed 2 bases and J shed 8 bases, with 14 bases lying between them. The CDR3 DNA reads as TGTGCTAGTGGTTTGTTCAGGGAAGCGGGTACGCAGTATTTT. This gives the protein CASGLFREAGTQYF.

In its sample, this clone is medium-sized. The chain has TRBV11-2 and TRBJ1-2, with D perhaps TRBD1 (5 bases). The CDR3 runs to 15 residues. Trimming shortened V by 4 bases and J by 2 bases, and 14 bases separated the two germline ends. Germline V gene sequence: CDR1 SGHAT, CDR2 FQNNGV. The CDR3 bases are TGTGCCAGCAGCTCCGTGAGGGGACTCAACTATGGCTACACCTTC. This gives the protein CASSSVRGLNYGYTF.

This clone has only one observation. V usage is TRBV6-2 or TRBV6-3 and J usage is TRBJ2-5; 11 nucleotides line up with TRBD2. After removal of 6 bases from V and 0 bases from J, the junction contained 9 bases not matched to a gene. Germline CDR1 and CDR2: MNHEY and SVGEGT. The CDR3 consists of 17 residues. Here the CDR3 DNA reads TGTGCCAGCAGACCTCTAACTAGCGGGGGTTACCAAGAGACCCAGTACTTC. It codes for CASRPLTSGGYQETQYF.